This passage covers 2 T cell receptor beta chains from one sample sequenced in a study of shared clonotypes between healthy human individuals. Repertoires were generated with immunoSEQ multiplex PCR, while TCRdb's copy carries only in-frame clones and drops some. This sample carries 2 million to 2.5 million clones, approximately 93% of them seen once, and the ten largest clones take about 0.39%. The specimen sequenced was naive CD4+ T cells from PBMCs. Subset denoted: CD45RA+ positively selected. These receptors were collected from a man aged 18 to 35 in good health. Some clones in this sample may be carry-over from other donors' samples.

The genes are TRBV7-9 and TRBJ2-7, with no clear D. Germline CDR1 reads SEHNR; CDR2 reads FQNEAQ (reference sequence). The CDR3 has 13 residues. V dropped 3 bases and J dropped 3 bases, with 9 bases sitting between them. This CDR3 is CASSFAASYEQYF. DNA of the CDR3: TGTGCCAGCAGCTTCGCAGCCAGCTACGAGCAGTACTTC.

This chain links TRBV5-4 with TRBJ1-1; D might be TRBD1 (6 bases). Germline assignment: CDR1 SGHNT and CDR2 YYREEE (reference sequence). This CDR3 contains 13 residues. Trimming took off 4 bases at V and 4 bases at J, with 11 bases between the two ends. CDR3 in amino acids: CASSTTGGTEAFF. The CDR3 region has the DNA TGTGCCAGCAGCACGACAGGAGGCACTGAAGCTTTCTTT.